The clone carrying this TCR beta chain has just one count. The antigen is undetermined. The protocol was immunoSEQ multiplex PCR, while the TCRdb copy is restricted to in-frame clones and leaves out a portion. The data show tens of thousands of clones, 85% to 90% seen once. These data are taken from a study of OX40 agonist ivuxolimab in advanced cancers. Study background: Dose-escalation patients were diagnosed with hepatocellular carcinoma, melanoma, renal cell cancer or head and neck cancer. Cohort: approximately 83% men, mean age approximately 60, aged roughly 20 to 79.

The germline CDR1 and CDR2 sequences are SGHAT and FQNNGV. Trimming stripped 5 bases from V and 5 bases from J, with 9 bases between. This CDR3 is 12 amino acids long. Broader study findings: The 0.1-3.0 mg/kg partial responders had among the lowest clonal expansion.

Material: CD4+ or CD8+ T cells sorted from blood, obtained in a trial of the OX40 agonist ivuxolimab. The clonotype originates from an adult with an advanced solid tumor such as melanoma, head and neck, liver or kidney cancer. The genes are TRBV11-2 and TRBJ2-5, with D unclear. Written as DNA, the CDR3 is TGTGCCAGCAGCGACTCTGGGGAGACCCAGTACTTC. It yields the protein CASSDSGETQYF.